This paragraph reports one T cell receptor beta chain. Its antigen has not been determined. No qualities accompany the bases; no much larger clone lies one base away. This entry comes from a study of blood T cell repertoires in COVID-19 (dated by TCRdb to between 2020 and 2021). A note on the overall study: The collaborator samples originated in the United States, Italy and Spain and spanned the acute and convalescent phases of COVID-19. The samples were drawn from the first 160 participants of the ongoing ImmuneRACE study and from 1,254 subjects provided by 6 global collaborators. Sample metadata almost always included a de-identified subject ID, COVID-19 status, age in years and sex. The prospective study material was composed of cDNA or gDNA derived from T cells, B-cell-depleted T cells, or PBMCs. Where HLA class I and class II types were available, the types were taken from metadata supplied by the sample provider, not from assay-based typing. The repertoires were released in a freely available public database meant as a resource for research on the immune response to SARS-CoV-2. Deeply sampled blood TCRbeta repertoires from subjects exposed to, actively infected with, or recovered from COVID-19 were included in the dataset. What the authors observed across the whole study: How much clinical and demographic metadata was included differed by source and by participant, and the metadata was provided uncurated.

Whole blood was collected in K2EDTA tubes by collaborating institutions according to the institutions' own protocols. For TCRbeta analysis, collaborators shipped samples in one of three forms: frozen whole blood, isolated PBMCs, or DNA extracted from either of those sample types. TCRbeta CDR3 regions were amplified from genomic DNA by means of the immunoSEQ Assay, a bias-controlled multiplex PCR. Concerning the study's data processing: Within the assay, amplification of reference gene primers was used to estimate how many nucleated cells each sample contained. Sequence reads were collapsed and filtered to measure the absolute abundance of every unique TCRbeta CDR3 rearrangement. Productive Simpson clonality was computed per sample as the square root of Simpson's diversity index over productive rearrangements. TCRdb carries this immuneACCESS record with in-frame sequences only. Its versions omit some clonotypes, under half of them owing to an unresolved V gene in the studies checked, with the rest unexplained. The V and J calls and the clone size are those of that table, but D and trimming were determined from the DNA. The sample records approximately 150,000 clones, around 85% of which are singletons. Approximately 10% of the sample belongs to the ten largest clones.

V has 8 bases trimmed and J has 3 bases trimmed; junction bases matching no gene number 4. From the cysteine up to the phenylalanine, the CDR3 has a length of 14 residues. Here the CDR3 DNA is all that survives: 42 bases in frame from base 1. According to the germline V gene (reference sequence), CDR1 reads LNHDA and CDR2 reads SQIVND. The sequenced sample consisted of peripheral blood. The chain links TRBV19 with TRBJ2-1, with 10 bases in between that match TRBD2. This sequence was found in a man in his 60s with active or convalescent COVID-19. The CDR3 protein: CASQRGGHYNEQFF. The sequence in DNA is TGTGCCAGTCAGCGGGGGGGCCACTACAATGAGCAGTTCTTC. Full variable domain (CDR3 extended with the reference TRBV19 and TRBJ2-1 proteins): DGGITQSPKYLFRKEGQNVTLSCEQNLNHDAMYWYRQDPGQGLRLIYYSQIVNDFQKGDIAEGYSVSREKKESFPLTVTSAQKNPTAFYLCASQRGGHYNEQFFGPGTRLTVL.